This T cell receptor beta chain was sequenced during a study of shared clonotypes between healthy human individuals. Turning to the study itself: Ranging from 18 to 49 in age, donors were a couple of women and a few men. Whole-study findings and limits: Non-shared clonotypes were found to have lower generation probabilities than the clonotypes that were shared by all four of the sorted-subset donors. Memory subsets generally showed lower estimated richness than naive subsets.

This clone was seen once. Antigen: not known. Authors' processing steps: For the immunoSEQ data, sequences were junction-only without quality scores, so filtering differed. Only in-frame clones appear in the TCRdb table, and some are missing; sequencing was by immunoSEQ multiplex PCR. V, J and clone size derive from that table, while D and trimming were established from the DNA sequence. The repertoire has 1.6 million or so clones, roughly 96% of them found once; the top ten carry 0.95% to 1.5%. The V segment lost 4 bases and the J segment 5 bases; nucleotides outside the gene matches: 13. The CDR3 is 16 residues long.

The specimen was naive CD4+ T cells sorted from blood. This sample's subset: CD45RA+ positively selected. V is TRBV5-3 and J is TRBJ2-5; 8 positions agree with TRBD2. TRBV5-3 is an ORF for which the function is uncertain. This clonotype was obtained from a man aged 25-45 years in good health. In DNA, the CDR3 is TGTGCCAGAAGCGCACAACTAGCGGACCTATGGGAGACCCAGTACTTC. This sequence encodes CARSAQLADLWETQYF.